This TCR beta chain was profiled in a study of post-analysis software for immune sequencing data (dated by TCRdb to between 2014 and 2017). About the investigation overall: The recorded disease courses included relapsing-remitting, secondary progressive and progressive-relapsing multiple sclerosis, and some patients had no subtype annotation. The patient repertoires were compared against approximately ten previously published healthy control repertoires obtained from donors aged roughly 6 to 25 years. A subset of samples was prepared in parallel using single-end sample barcoding, then pooled and co-amplified after Illumina adapter ligation. The paper's findings and limits, for the study overall: The control group was slightly older than the multiple sclerosis patient group. When samples were clustered directly using the F measure, samples prepared in the same batch co-clustered strongly, which prompted a batch-effect correction. Patients showed significantly higher frequencies than controls for roughly 5 TRBV segments, among them TRBV5-6, TRBV5-1 and TRBV20-1. Normalized Chao1 diversity was significantly lower in multiple sclerosis patients than controls, suggesting substantial peripheral T-cell clonal expansion.

Including cysteine and phenylalanine, the CDR3 has 14 amino acids. The only DNA kept is the CDR3, 42 bases in frame from the first base. Deletion took 1 base off V and 10 bases off J, with a span of 14 bases between the germline ends. This clonotype was detected a few times. The specificity of this receptor is unknown. One base away there is no much larger clone; base qualities are not given. To demonstrate the VDJtools post-analysis software, the study profiled TCR beta repertoires from the peripheral blood of about 13 young patients with multiple sclerosis. The multiple sclerosis patients were children and adolescents between 6 and 15 years of age. The protocol used for the library was PCR. Sequencing took place on an Illumina HiSeq 2500. To reduce PCR and sequencing biases, unique molecular identifiers were built into the TCR beta cDNA libraries. Some 500,000 cDNA molecules were obtained per 1 to 10 million input T cells, so each molecule approximated one T cell. The same protocol used for the earlier healthy control dataset was applied to prepare and sequence the patient libraries. Within a given batch, samples were prepared together, multiplexed and sequenced on the same HiSeq lane. The original pipeline was this. MIGEC handled the raw barcoded reads, throwing out single-read molecular identifier groups before consensus assembly and CDR3 extraction. VDJtools was used for post-analysis of the clonotype tables, with diversity normalized by down-sampling every dataset to the smallest sample size. In repertoire overlap clustering, CDR3 amino acid sequences, but not nucleotide sequences, were matched to correct batch-related cross-sample contamination. In TCRdb, the public reads were trimmed at Q25 with fastp and aligned with MiXCR, with productive beta chains retained. Rows merge per CDR3 protein into single entries with the most common DNA and genes. Here the V and J calls rest on TCRdb's processing, not on the authors' analysis. This sample lists roughly 570,000 distinct CDR3 sequences; around 36% were detected once. The ten largest clones represent 6% of the sample.

Rearrangement joined TRBV12-3 or TRBV12-4 to TRBJ2-1, with a weak D call of TRBD1 (7 bases match). The sample consisted of blood. The TCR originated in a girl between 2 and 17 years old with multiple sclerosis. The DNA is TGTGCCAGCAGTTTAGAGGGGGCGGGGCGGGAGCAGTTCTTC. It specifies CASSLEGAGREQFF.